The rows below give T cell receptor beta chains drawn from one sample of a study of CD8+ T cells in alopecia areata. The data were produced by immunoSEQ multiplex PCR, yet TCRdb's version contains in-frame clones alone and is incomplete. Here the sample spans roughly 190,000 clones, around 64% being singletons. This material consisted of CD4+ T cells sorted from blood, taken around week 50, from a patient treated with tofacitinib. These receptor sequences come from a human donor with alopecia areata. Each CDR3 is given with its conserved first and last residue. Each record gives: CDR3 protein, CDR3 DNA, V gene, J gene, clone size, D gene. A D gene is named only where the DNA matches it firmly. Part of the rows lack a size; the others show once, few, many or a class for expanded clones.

CASGSVGATDTSYEQYF	TGTGCTAGTGGTTCGGTCGGAGCGACAGATACCTCCTACGAGCAGTACTTC	TRBV12-5	TRBJ2-7	NA	NA
CASTRKAGSYGYTF	TGTGCCAGCACCCGAAAGGCAGGGAGCTATGGCTACACCTTC	TRBV27	TRBJ1-2	NA	NA
CASSVEGSYQPQHF	TGTGCCAGCAGTGTGGAAGGGTCCTATCAGCCCCAGCATTTT	TRBV2	TRBJ1-5	NA	NA
CAWSEVFGELFF	TGTGCCTGGAGTGAAGTCTTCGGGGAGCTGTTTTTT	TRBV30	TRBJ2-2	NA	NA
CSARGTGIDEQYF	TGCAGCGCCCGCGGGACAGGGATCGACGAGCAGTACTTC	TRBV29-1	TRBJ2-7	few	TRBD1
CSVVNRESYNEQFF	TGCAGCGTTGTAAACAGGGAGTCCTACAATGAGCAGTTCTTC	TRBV29-1	TRBJ2-1	NA	NA
CASSFSSANSPLHF	TGTGCCAGCAGCTTCAGTAGTGCCAATTCACCCCTCCACTTT	TRBV7-2	TRBJ1-6	NA	NA
CAWSTGRTQYF	TGTGCCTGGAGCACGGGCCGTACGCAGTATTTT	TRBV30	TRBJ2-3	NA	NA
CAWSDRGLGGYTF	TGTGCCTGGAGTGATCGAGGGCTTGGTGGCTACACCTTC	TRBV30	TRBJ1-2	NA	NA
CAWSSSLTLPQHF	TGTGCCTGGAGTTCCTCCTTAACCCTGCCCCAGCATTTT	TRBV30	TRBJ1-5	NA	NA